These 19 T cell receptor beta chains were sequenced from one sample in a study of shared clonotypes between healthy human individuals. This table comes from immunoSEQ multiplex PCR, and its TCRdb copy is limited to in-frame clones, with some not included. The sample holds over 1.5 million clones, roughly 98% seen once. Sequencing was done on a sample of naive CD4+ T cells sorted from blood. Subset of the sample: CD45RA+ positively selected. These receptors originate from a man aged 30 to 39 in good health.

This chain connects TRBV11-2 to TRBJ2-5; tentative D call: TRBD1 (5 bases). The germline gives CDR1 SGHAT, CDR2 FQNNGV. CDR3 length: 15 amino acids. The V end was cut by 5 bases, the J end by 3 bases, with 16 bases between. The CDR3 region has the DNA TGTGCCAGCAGCAGGGGCGCGGCAGTCAAAGAGACCCAGTACTTC. It yields the protein CASSRGAAVKETQYF.

The chain links TRBV5-1 to TRBJ2-3, with D maybe TRBD2 (5 bases). The CDR3 length is 14 residues. Deletions cut 3 bases from V and 4 bases from J, with 12 bases between. The V gene's germline CDR1 is SGHRS and CDR2 YFSETQ. In nucleotides, the CDR3 is TGCGCCAGCAGCTCTATTACTAGAGCAGATACGCAGTATTTT. It yields the protein CASSSITRADTQYF. The full variable domain, with the rest looked up from reference TRBV5-1 and TRBJ2-3, is KAGVTQTPRYLIKTRGQQVTLSCSPISGHRSVSWYQQTPGQGLQFLFEYFSETQRNKGNFPGRFSGRQFSNSRSEMNVSTLELGDSALYLCASSSITRADTQYFGPGTRLTVL.

V is TRBV11-2 and J is TRBJ2-7; the D gene is possibly TRBD1 (6 bases). V was cut by 0 bases and J by 3 bases, with 15 bases left in between. This CDR3 has 16 amino acids. Looked up from germline, CDR1 is SGHAT and CDR2 is FQNNGV. The CDR3 DNA reads TGTGCCAGCAGCTTAGAAGCGCAGGGGCGTATCTACGAGCAGTACTTC. It yields the protein CASSLEAQGRIYEQYF. Complete variable domain (other parts from reference TRBV11-2 and TRBJ2-7): EAGVAQSPRYKIIEKRQSVAFWCNPISGHATLYWYQQILGQGPKLLIQFQNNGVVDDSQLPKDRFSAERLKGVDSTLKIQPAKLEDSAVYLCASSLEAQGRIYEQYFGPGTRLTVT.

The rearrangement links TRBV28 to TRBJ2-7, with TRBD2 matching over 9 bases. The J segment lost 6 bases and the V segment lost 6 bases, leaving 12 bases of the junction unmatched. CDR1 is MDHEN and CDR2 is SYDVKM in the germline V gene. CDR3 size: 15 residues. DNA of the CDR3: TGTGCCAGCAGCCTCGTTGCGGGGGGGCGTTCCGAGCAGTACTTC. Translation gives CASSLVAGGRSEQYF.

The rearrangement uses TRBV6-4 and TRBJ2-7; 12 bases fit TRBD2. Germline V gene data show CDR1 as MRHNA and CDR2 as SNTAGT. The trim removed 10 bases at V and 7 bases at J, leaving 5 bases unmatched. The CDR3 runs 12 residues. The CDR3 DNA is TGTGCCACCAAAGGACTAGCGGGGGAGCAGTACTTC. Translating it yields CATKGLAGEQYF.

The rearrangement links TRBV10-2 to TRBJ2-1, with 13 bases identical to TRBD2. The V and J ends lost 0 bases and 7 bases, in that order; junction bases with no gene match: 12. Germline loops: CDR1 WSHSY, CDR2 SAAADI. The CDR3 is made up of 19 amino acids. The CDR3 sequence: CASSESARMGLAGWNEQFF. Written as DNA, the CDR3 is TGCGCCAGCAGTGAGTCCGCACGAATGGGACTAGCGGGATGGAATGAGCAGTTCTTC.

CDR3 amino acids: CASSQTLITYNEQFF. In nucleotides, the CDR3 is TGCGCCAGCAGCCAAACCCTGATTACTTACAATGAGCAGTTCTTC. The chain couples TRBV4-3 to TRBJ2-1, with D unresolved. This CDR3 is built from 15 residues. Germline CDR1 LGHNA, CDR2 YSLEER. Deletions cut 2 bases from V and 4 bases from J, with 12 bases between.

The chain joins TRBV11-2 to TRBJ2-3, with TRBD1 matching 7 bases. The CDR3 has 16 residues. J lost 2 bases, V lost 4 bases, and 9 bases had no gene match. Germline CDR1 is SGHAT and CDR2 is FQNNGV. The CDR3 DNA reads as TGTGCCAGCAGCTCCCGGACAGGTGGGGACACAGATACGCAGTATTTT. Protein product: CASSSRTGGDTDTQYF. Full variable domain (rest looked up from reference TRBV11-2 and TRBJ2-3): EAGVAQSPRYKIIEKRQSVAFWCNPISGHATLYWYQQILGQGPKLLIQFQNNGVVDDSQLPKDRFSAERLKGVDSTLKIQPAKLEDSAVYLCASSSRTGGDTDTQYFGPGTRLTVL.

The rearrangement links TRBV6-6 to TRBJ2-7; possibly TRBD1 for D (6 bases). Trimming cost V 6 bases and J 3 bases, with 18 bases left between them. The germline gives CDR1 MNHNY, CDR2 SVGAGI (reference sequence). The CDR3 consists of 15 residues. The CDR3 region has the DNA TGTGCCAGCAGAATAACAGGGACCGCAATCTACGAGCAGTACTTC. Its translation: CASRITGTAIYEQYF.

This chain joins TRBV6-6 and TRBJ2-4, with a weak D call TRBD1 (6 bases). Between the trimmed V and J ends, which lost 2 bases and 0 bases, there was a span of 8 bases. Germline V lookup: CDR1 MNHNY, CDR2 SVGAGI (reference sequence). This CDR3 is 15 amino acids long. The CDR3 here is CASSYPGVAKNIQYF. CDR3 in DNA: TGTGCCAGCAGTTACCCAGGGGTAGCCAAAAACATTCAGTACTTC.

Note on this clone: The same CDR3 can be traced to other DNA sequences in this sample. V is TRBV7-9 and J is TRBJ1-2; no clear D. The CDR3 is 12 amino acids. Deletions cut 5 bases from V and 1 base from J, with 5 bases between. In germline, CDR1 is SEHNR, CDR2 FQNEAQ (reference sequence). CDR3 DNA: TGTGCCAGCAGCCTAGTTAACTATGGCTACACCTTC. This translates into CASSLVNYGYTF.

This clone was detected once. V usage is TRBV4-3 and J usage is TRBJ2-3; D is uncertain. Germline loops: CDR1 LGHNA, CDR2 YSLEER. The CDR3 is 15 amino acids. Trimming removed 3 bases at V and 4 bases at J, with 14 bases between. The CDR3 DNA sequence: TGCGCCAGCAGCCAGGCCCTCGGTCCCCCAGATACGCAGTATTTT. Protein: CASSQALGPPDTQYF.

The chain couples TRBV19 to TRBJ2-7; TRBD1 matches 7 bases. The CDR3 covers 14 residues. The J segment lost 2 bases and the V segment lost 4 bases, leaving 5 bases of the junction unmatched. Per the germline V gene, CDR1 is LNHDA and CDR2 is SQIVND (reference sequence). CDR3 nucleotide sequence: TGTGCCAGTAGTAATCGACAGGGAGCCTACGAGCAGTACTTC. It specifies CASSNRQGAYEQYF.

This chain uses TRBV5-1 with TRBJ2-4; D remains ambiguous. The germline V gene encodes CDR1 SGHRS and CDR2 YFSETQ. Trimming took 2 bases from V and 7 from J, leaving 10 bases between them. This CDR3 has 13 residues. The DNA for the CDR3 is TGCGCCAGCAGCTTAGAGGTAGGGAACATTCAGTACTTC. Amino acid sequence: CASSLEVGNIQYF.

V usage is TRBV14 and J usage is TRBJ1-2; the D gene is possibly TRBD1 (6 bases). CDR3 length: 16 amino acids. Germline V lookup: CDR1 SGHDN, CDR2 FVKESK. The V and J ends lost 2 bases and 4 bases respectively, with 17 bases between them. The CDR3 sequence: CASSQSYPGEPYGYTF. CDR3 bases: TGTGCCAGCAGCCAATCTTACCCAGGGGAACCCTATGGCTACACCTTC.

This clone has only one observation. The chain couples TRBV7-9 to TRBJ2-1; TRBD1 aligns across 10 bases. Germline trimming cut 4 bases from V and 8 bases from J; bases unmatched to any gene: 8. CDR3 length: 15 amino acids. Germline lookup yields CDR1 SEHNR and CDR2 FQNEAQ (reference sequence). The CDR3: CASSSGQGIRDEQFF. CDR3 DNA: TGTGCCAGCAGCTCGGGACAGGGGATTAGAGATGAGCAGTTCTTC. The whole variable domain, filled in from reference TRBV7-9 and TRBJ2-1, reads DTGVSQNPRHKITKRGQNVTFRCDPISEHNRLYWYRQTLGQGPEFLTYFQNEAQLEKSRLLSDRFSAERPKGSFSTLEIQRTEQGDSAMYLCASSSGQGIRDEQFFGPGTRLTVL.

This chain uses TRBV5-4 with TRBJ2-5; a possible D gene is TRBD2 (5 bases). CDR3 length: 14 residues. V lost 3 bases, J lost 1 base, and 10 bases lay in between. Germline assignment: CDR1 SGHNT and CDR2 YYREEE (reference sequence). The CDR3 region is CASSSPSGQETQYF. Here the CDR3 DNA reads TGTGCCAGCAGCTCACCCAGCGGCCAAGAGACCCAGTACTTC.

This clone was recorded only once. The chain carries TRBV15 and TRBJ1-5; 7 bases map to TRBD1. Germline-derived CDR1 and CDR2 are LNHNV and YYDKDF (reference sequence). J lost 3 bases, V lost 2 bases, and 7 bases had no gene match. This CDR3 contains 16 residues. CDR3 in amino acids: CATSRSTGVTNQPQHF. The DNA of the CDR3 is TGTGCCACCAGCAGATCTACAGGGGTCACCAATCAGCCCCAGCATTTT.

The rearrangement links TRBV11-2 to TRBJ2-7; 7 bases match TRBD1. The J segment lost 4 bases and the V segment lost 5 bases, leaving 8 bases of the junction unmatched. The CDR3 has 14 amino acids. CDR1 and CDR2 from the germline V gene are SGHAT and FQNNGV. The CDR3 is CASSLPGQWYEQYF. CDR3 nucleotide sequence: TGTGCCAGCAGCCTCCCGGGACAGTGGTACGAGCAGTACTTC.